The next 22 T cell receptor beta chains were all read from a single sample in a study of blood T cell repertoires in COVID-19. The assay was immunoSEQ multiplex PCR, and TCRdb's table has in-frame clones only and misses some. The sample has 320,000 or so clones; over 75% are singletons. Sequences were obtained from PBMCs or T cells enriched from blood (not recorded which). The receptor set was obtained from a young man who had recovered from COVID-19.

CDR3: CASSLTGPVSGNTIYF. In nucleotides, the CDR3 is TGTGCCAGCAGCTTAACAGGGCCAGTCTCTGGAAACACCATATATTTT. This chain uses TRBV5-6 with TRBJ1-3, with D maybe TRBD1 (6 bases). CDR1 and CDR2 from the germline V gene are SGHDT and YYEEEE. This CDR3 is built from 16 residues. V shed 2 bases and J shed 0 bases, with 12 bases lying between them. The whole variable domain, remainder taken from reference TRBV5-6 and TRBJ1-3, is DAGVTQSPTHLIKTRGQQVTLRCSPKSGHDTVSWYQQALGQGPQFIFQYYEEEERQRGNFPDRFSGHQFPNYSSELNVNALLLGDSALYLCASSLTGPVSGNTIYFGEGSWLTVV.

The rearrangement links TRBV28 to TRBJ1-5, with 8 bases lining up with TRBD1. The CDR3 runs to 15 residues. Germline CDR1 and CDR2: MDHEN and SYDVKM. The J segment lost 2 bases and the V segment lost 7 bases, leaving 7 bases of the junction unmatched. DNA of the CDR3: TGTGCCAGCATAGCCAGGGGACAGGGCAATCAGCCCCAGCATTTT. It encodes CASIARGQGNQPQHF.

CDR3 sequence: CASSREGSTGNTIYF. CDR3 DNA: TGTGCCAGCAGTCGAGAAGGGAGTACTGGAAACACCATATATTTT. This chain links TRBV2 with TRBJ1-3; D not resolved. V lost 5 bases and J lost 2, with 13 bases in between. From germline, CDR1 is SNHLY and CDR2 FYNNEI. The CDR3 sequence is 15 residues long.

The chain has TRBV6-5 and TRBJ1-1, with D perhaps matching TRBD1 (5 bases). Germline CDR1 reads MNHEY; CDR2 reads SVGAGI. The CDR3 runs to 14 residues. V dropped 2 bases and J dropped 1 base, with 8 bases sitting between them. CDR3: CASSYTQGNTEAFF. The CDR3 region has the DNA TGTGCCAGCAGTTACACCCAGGGGAACACTGAAGCTTTCTTT.

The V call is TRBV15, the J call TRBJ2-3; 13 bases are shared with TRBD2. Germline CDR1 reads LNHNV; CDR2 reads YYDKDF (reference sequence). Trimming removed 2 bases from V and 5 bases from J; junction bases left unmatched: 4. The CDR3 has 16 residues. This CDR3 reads CATSRRTSGGKDTQYF. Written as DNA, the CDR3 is TGTGCCACCAGCAGACGGACTAGCGGGGGAAAAGATACGCAGTATTTT.

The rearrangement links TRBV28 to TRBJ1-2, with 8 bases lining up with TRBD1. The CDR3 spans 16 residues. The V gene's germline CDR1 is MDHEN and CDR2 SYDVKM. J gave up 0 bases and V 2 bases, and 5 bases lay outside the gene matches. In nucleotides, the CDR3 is TGTGCCAGCAGTTTAGGTGGACAGGGCTCTAACTATGGCTACACCTTC. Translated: CASSLGGQGSNYGYTF.

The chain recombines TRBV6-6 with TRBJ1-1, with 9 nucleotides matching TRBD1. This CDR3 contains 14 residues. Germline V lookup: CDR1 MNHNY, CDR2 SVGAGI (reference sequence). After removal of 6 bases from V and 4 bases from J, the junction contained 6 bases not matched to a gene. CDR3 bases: TGTGCCAGCAGAAACGGGACAGGGTTCACTGAAGCTTTCTTT. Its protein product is CASRNGTGFTEAFF.

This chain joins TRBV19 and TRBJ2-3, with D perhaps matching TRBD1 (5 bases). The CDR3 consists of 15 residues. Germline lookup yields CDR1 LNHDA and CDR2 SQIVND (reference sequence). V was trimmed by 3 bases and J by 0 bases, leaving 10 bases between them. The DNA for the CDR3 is TGTGCCAGTAGTATCAGGGTGACAAGCACAGATACGCAGTATTTT. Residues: CASSIRVTSTDTQYF.

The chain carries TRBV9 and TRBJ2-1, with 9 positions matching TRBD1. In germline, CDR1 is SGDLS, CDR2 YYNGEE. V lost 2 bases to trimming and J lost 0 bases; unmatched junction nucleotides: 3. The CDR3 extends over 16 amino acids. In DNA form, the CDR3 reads TGTGCCAGCAGCGTTGACAGGGGGAGCTCCTACAATGAGCAGTTCTTC. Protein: CASSVDRGSSYNEQFF.

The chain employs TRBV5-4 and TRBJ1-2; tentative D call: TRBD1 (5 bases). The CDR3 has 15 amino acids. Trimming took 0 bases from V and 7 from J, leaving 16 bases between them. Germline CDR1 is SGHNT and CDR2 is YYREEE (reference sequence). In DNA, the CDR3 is TGTGCCAGCAGCTTGGTTTGGTCGCAGGGAAGTGGCTACACCTTC. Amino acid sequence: CASSLVWSQGSGYTF.

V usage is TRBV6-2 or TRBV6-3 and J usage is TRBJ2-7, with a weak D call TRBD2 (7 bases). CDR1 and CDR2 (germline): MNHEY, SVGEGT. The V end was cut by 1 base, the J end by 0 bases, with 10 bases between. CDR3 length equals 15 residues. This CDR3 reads CASSYYREGSYEQYF. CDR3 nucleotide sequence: TGTGCCAGCAGTTACTACAGGGAGGGCTCCTACGAGCAGTACTTC.

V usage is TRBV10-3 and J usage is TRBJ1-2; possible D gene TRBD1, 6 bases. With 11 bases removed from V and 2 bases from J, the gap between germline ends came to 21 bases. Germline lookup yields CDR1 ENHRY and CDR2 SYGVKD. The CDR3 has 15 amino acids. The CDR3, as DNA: TGTGCCGCCCTAGATTTGGGACAACCCAACTATGGCTACACCTTC. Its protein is CAALDLGQPNYGYTF.

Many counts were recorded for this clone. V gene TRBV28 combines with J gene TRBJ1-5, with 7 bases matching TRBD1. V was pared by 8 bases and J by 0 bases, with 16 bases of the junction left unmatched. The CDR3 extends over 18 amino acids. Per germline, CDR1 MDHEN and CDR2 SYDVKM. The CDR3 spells CASADLPGQSDSNQPQHF. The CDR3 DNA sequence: TGTGCCAGCGCCGACTTACCGGGACAGTCCGATAGCAATCAGCCCCAGCATTTT.

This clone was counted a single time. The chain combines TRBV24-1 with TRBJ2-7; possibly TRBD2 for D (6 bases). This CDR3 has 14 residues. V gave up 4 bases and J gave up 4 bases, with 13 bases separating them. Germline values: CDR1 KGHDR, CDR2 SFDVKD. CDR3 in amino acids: CATSESFGGYEQYF. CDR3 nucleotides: TGTGCCACCAGTGAGTCGTTCGGGGGTTACGAGCAGTACTTC.

The CDR3 nucleotides read TGTGCCAGCTCACCTAACCTGCCGGGACAGGGTACCTACGAGCAGTACTTC. Amino acids: CASSPNLPGQGTYEQYF. V usage is TRBV18 and J usage is TRBJ2-7; 9 nucleotides align to TRBD1. There are 17 residues in the CDR3. Germline V CDR1 and CDR2: KGHSH, LQKENI. After removal of 3 bases from V and 2 bases from J, the junction contained 11 bases not matched to a gene.

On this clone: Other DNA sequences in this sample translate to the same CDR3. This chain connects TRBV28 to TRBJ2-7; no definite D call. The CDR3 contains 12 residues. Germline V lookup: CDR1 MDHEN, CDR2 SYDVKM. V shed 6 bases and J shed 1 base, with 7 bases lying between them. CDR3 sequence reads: CASSPSSYEQYF. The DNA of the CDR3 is TGTGCCAGCAGCCCTAGTTCCTACGAGCAGTACTTC.

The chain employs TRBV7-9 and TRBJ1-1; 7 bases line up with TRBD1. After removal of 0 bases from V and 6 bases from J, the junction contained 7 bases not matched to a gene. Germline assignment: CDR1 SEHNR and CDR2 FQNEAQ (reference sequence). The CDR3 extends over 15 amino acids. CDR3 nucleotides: TGTGCCAGCAGCTTAGCTCAGGGGGGCGCAGCTGAAGCTTTCTTT. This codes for CASSLAQGGAAEAFF.

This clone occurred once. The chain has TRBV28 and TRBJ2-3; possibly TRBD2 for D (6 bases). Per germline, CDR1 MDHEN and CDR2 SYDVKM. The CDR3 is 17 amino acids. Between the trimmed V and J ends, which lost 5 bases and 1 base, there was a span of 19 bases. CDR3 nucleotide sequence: TGTGCCAGCAGTGACTCTCCGGGACTCGGAGGCACAGATACGCAGTATTTT. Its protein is CASSDSPGLGGTDTQYF.

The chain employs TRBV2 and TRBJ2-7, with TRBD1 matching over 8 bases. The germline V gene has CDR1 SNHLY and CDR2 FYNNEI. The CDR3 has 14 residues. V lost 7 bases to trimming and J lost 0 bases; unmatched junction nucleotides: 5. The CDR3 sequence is CASMWQGASYEQYF. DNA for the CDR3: TGTGCCAGCATGTGGCAGGGGGCCTCCTACGAGCAGTACTTC.

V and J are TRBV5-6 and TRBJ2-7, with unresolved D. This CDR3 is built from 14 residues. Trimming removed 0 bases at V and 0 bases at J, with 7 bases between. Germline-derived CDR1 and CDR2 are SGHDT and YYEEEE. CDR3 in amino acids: CASSLGKSSYEQYF. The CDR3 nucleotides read TGTGCCAGCAGCTTGGGCAAGAGCTCCTACGAGCAGTACTTC.

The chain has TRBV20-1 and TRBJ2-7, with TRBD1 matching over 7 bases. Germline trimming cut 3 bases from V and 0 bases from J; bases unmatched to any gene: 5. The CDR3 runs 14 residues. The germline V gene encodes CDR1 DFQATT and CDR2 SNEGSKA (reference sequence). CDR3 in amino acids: CSASAQGVSYEQYF. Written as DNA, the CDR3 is TGCAGTGCTAGTGCGCAGGGGGTCTCCTACGAGCAGTACTTC.

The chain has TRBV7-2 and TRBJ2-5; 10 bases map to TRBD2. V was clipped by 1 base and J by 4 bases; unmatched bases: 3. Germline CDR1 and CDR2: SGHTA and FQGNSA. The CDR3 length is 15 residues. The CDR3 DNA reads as TGTGCCAGCAGCTTAGGGGGACTAGCGTTAGAGACCCAGTACTTC. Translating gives CASSLGGLALETQYF. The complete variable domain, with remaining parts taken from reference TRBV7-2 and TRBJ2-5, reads GAGVSQSPSNKVTEKGKDVELRCDPISGHTALYWYRQSLGQGLEFLIYFQGNSAPDKSGLPSDRFSAERTGGSVSTLTIQRTQQEDSAVYLCASSLGGLALETQYFGPGTRLLVL.